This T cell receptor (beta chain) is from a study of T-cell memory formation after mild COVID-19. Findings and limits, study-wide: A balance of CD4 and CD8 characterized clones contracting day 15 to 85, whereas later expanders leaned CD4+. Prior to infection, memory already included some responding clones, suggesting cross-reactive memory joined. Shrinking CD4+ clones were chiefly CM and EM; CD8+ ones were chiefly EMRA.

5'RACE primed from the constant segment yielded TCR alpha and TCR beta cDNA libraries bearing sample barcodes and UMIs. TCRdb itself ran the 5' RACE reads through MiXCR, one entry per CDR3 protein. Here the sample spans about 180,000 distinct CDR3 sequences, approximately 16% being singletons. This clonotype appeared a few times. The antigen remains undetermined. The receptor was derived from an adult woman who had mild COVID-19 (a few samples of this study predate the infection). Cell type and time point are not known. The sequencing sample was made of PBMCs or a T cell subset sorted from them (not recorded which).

CDR3 coding DNA: TGTGCCAGCAGCTCCACGTGGGAAGCGCTTAGCACAGATACGCAGTATTTT. Translating gives CASSSTWEALSTDTQYF. The chain couples TRBV12-3 or TRBV12-4 to TRBJ2-3; D is undetermined. The germline V and J ends were trimmed by 6 bases and 0 bases, with 19 bases remaining between them. This CDR3 has 17 amino acids.